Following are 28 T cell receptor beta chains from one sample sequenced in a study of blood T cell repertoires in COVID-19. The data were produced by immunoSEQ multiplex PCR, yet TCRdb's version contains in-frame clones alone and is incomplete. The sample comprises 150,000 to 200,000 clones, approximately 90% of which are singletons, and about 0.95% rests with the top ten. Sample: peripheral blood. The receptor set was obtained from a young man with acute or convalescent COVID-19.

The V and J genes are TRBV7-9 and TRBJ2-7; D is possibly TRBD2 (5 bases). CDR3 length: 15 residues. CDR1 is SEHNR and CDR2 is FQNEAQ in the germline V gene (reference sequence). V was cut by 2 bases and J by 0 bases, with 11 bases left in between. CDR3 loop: CASSLLAPLSYEQYF. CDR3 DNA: TGTGCCAGCAGCTTACTAGCACCCCTCTCCTACGAGCAGTACTTC. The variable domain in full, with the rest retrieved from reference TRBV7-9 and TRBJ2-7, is DTGVSQNPRHKITKRGQNVTFRCDPISEHNRLYWYRQTLGQGPEFLTYFQNEAQLEKSRLLSDRFSAERPKGSFSTLEIQRTEQGDSAMYLCASSLLAPLSYEQYFGPGTRLTVT.

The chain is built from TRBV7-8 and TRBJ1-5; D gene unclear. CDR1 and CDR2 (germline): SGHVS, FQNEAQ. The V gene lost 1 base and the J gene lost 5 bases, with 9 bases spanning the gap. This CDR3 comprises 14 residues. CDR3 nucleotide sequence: TGTGCCAGCAGCTTAGGGCAGTATTATCAGCCCCAGCATTTT. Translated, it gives CASSLGQYYQPQHF.

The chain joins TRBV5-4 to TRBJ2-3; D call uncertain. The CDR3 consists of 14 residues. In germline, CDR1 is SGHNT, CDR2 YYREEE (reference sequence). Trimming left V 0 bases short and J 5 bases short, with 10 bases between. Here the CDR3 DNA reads TGTGCCAGCAGCTTGGGCGTTGCTGGAGATACGCAGTATTTT. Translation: CASSLGVAGDTQYF.

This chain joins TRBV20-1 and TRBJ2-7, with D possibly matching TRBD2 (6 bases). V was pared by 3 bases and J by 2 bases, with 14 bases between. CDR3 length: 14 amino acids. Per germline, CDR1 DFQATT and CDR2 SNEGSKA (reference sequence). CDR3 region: CSASGTEVAYEQYF. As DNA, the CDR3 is TGCAGTGCTAGTGGGACTGAAGTAGCCTACGAGCAGTACTTC.

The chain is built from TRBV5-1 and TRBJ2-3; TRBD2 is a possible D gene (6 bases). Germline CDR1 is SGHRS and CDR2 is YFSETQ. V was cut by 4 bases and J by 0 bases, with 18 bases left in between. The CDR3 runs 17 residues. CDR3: CASSQMTAGLSTDTQYF. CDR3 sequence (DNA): TGCGCCAGCAGCCAGATGACGGCGGGGCTTAGCACAGATACGCAGTATTTT.

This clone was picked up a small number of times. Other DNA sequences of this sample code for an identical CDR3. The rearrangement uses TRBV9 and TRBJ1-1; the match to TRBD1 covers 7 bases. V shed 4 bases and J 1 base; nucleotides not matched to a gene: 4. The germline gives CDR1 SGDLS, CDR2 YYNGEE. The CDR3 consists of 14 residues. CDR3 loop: CASSPRQGNTEAFF. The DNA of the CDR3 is TGTGCCAGCAGCCCTCGACAGGGGAACACTGAAGCTTTCTTT.

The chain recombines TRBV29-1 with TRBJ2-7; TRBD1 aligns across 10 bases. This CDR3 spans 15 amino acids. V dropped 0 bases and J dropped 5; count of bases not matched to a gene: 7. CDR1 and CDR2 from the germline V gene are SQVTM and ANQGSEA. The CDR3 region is CSVEEAGTGVDEQYF. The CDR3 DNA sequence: TGCAGCGTTGAAGAAGCAGGGACAGGGGTGGACGAGCAGTACTTC.

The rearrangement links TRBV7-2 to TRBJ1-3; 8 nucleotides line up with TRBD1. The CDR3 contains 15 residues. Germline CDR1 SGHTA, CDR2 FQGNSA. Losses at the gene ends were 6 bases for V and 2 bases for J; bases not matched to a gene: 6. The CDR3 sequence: CASSDWTGTGNTIYF. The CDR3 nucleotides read TGTGCCAGCAGTGACTGGACAGGGACTGGAAACACCATATATTTT. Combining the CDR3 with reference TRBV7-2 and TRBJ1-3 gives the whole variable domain GAGVSQSPSNKVTEKGKDVELRCDPISGHTALYWYRQSLGQGLEFLIYFQGNSAPDKSGLPSDRFSAERTGGSVSTLTIQRTQQEDSAVYLCASSDWTGTGNTIYFGEGSWLTVV.

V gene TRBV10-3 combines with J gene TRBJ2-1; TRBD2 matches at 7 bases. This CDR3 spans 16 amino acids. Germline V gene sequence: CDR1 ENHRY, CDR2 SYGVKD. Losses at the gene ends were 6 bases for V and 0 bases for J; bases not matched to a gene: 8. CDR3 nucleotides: TGTGCCATCAGCGCAAAAAGCGGGATCTCCTACAATGAGCAGTTCTTC. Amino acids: CAISAKSGISYNEQFF.

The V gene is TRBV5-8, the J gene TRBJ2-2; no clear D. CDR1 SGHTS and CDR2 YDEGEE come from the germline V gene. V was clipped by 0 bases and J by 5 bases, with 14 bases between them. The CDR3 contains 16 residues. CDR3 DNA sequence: TGTGCCAGCAGCTTGGGTTTAGTGGCGGAGACCGGGGAGCTGTTTTTT. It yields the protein CASSLGLVAETGELFF.

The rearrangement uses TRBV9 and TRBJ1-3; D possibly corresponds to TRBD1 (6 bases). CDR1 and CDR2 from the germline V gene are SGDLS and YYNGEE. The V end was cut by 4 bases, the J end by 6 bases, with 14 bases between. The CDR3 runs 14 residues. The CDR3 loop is CASSPDRTLNTIYF. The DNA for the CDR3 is TGTGCCAGCAGCCCCGACAGGACGCTAAACACCATATATTTT.

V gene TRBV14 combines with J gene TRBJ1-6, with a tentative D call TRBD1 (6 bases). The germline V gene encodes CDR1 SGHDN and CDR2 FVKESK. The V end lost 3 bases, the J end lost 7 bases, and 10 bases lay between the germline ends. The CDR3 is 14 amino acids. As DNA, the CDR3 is TGTGCCAGCAGCCACCGGGACAACAATTCACCCCTCCACTTT. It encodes CASSHRDNNSPLHF. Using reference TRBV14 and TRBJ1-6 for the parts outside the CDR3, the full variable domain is EAGVTQFPSHSVIEKGQTVTLRCDPISGHDNLYWYRRVMGKEIKFLLHFVKESKQDESGMPNNRFLAERTGGTYSTLKVQPAELEDSGVYFCASSHRDNNSPLHFGNGTRLTVT.

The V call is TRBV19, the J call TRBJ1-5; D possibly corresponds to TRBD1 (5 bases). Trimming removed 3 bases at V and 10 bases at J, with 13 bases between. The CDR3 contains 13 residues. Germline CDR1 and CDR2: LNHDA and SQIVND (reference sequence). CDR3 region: CASSIQVDSPQHF. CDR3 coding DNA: TGTGCCAGTAGTATTCAGGTTGACAGTCCCCAGCATTTT.

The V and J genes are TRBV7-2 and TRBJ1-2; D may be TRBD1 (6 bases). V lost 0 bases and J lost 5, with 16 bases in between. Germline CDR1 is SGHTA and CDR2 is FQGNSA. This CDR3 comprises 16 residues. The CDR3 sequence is CASSLAGLKGVYGYTF. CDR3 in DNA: TGTGCCAGCAGCTTAGCGGGCTTAAAGGGGGTTTATGGCTACACCTTC.

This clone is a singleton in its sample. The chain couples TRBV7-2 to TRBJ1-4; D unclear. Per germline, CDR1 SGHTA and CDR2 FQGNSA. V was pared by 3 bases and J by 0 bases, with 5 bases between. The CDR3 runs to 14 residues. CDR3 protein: CASSFDSTNEKLFF. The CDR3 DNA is TGTGCCAGCAGCTTCGACTCAACTAATGAAAAACTGTTTTTT.

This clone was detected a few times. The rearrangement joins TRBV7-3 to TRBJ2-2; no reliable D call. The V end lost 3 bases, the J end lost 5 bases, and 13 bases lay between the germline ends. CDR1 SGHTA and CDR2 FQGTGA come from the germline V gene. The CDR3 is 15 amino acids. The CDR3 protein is CASSFHSRSTGELFF. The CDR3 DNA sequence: TGTGCCAGCAGCTTCCATTCTAGGTCGACCGGGGAGCTGTTTTTT. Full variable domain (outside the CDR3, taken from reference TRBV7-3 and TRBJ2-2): GAGVSQTPSNKVTEKGKYVELRCDPISGHTALYWYRQSLGQGPEFLIYFQGTGAADDSGLPNDRFFAVRPEGSVSTLKIQRTERGDSAVYLCASSFHSRSTGELFFGEGSRLTVL.

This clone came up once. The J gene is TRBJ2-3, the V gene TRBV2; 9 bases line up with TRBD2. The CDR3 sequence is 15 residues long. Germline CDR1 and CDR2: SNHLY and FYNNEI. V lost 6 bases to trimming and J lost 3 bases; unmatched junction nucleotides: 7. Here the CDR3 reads CASRRAGGPTDTQYF. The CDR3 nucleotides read TGTGCCAGCAGGAGGGCGGGGGGGCCAACAGATACGCAGTATTTT.

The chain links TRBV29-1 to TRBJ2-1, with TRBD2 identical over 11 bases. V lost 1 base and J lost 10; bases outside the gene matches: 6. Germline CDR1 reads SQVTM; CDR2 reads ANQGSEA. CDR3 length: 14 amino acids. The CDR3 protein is CSVEGLAGGREQFF. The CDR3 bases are TGCAGCGTTGAAGGTCTAGCGGGGGGCCGCGAGCAGTTCTTC.

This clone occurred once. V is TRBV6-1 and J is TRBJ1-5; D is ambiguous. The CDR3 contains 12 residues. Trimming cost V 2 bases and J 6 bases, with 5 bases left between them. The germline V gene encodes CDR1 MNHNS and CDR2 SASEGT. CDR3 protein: CASSEPGQPQHF. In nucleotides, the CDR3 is TGTGCCAGCAGTGAACCGGGTCAGCCCCAGCATTTT.

The CDR3 DNA sequence: TGTGCCAGCAGCTCCCGACAGGGTTCGGAGCAGTACTTC. Translated, it gives CASSSRQGSEQYF. V is TRBV6-2 or TRBV6-3 and J is TRBJ2-7; 7 nucleotides line up with TRBD1. V lost 6 bases to trimming and J lost 7 bases; unmatched junction nucleotides: 9. CDR1 MNHEY and CDR2 SVGEGT come from the germline V gene. CDR3 length: 13 residues.

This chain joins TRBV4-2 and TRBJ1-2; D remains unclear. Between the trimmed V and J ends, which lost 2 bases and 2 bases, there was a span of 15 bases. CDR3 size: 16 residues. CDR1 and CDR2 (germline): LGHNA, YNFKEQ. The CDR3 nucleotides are TGTGCCAGCAGCCAAAAAGTGGGCACATCAAACTATGGCTACACCTTC. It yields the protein CASSQKVGTSNYGYTF.

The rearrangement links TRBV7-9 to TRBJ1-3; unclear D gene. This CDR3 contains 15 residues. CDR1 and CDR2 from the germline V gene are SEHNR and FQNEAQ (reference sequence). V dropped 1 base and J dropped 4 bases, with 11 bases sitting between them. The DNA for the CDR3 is TGTGCCAGCAGCTTAGGGGAGGTATCAGGAAACACCATATATTTT. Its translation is CASSLGEVSGNTIYF.

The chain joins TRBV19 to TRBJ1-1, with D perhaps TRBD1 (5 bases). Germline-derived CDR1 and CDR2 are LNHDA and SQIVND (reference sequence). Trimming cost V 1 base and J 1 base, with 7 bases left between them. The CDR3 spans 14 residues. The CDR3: CASSIVTGNTEAFF. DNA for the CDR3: TGTGCCAGTAGTATAGTTACAGGGAACACTGAAGCTTTCTTT.

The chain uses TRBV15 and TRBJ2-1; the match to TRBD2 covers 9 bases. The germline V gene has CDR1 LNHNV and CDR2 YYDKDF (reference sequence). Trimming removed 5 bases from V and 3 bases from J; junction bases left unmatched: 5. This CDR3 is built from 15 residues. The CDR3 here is CATSGSTSGYNEQFF. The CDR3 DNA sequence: TGTGCCACCAGCGGCTCGACTAGCGGCTACAATGAGCAGTTCTTC.

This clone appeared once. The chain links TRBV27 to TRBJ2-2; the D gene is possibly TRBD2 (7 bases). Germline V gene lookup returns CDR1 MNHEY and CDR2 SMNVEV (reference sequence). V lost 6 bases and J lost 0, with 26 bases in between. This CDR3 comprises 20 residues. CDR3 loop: CASSHTGGGGTFANTGELFF. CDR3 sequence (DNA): TGTGCCAGCAGCCACACTGGGGGCGGGGGCACGTTTGCGAACACCGGGGAGCTGTTTTTT.

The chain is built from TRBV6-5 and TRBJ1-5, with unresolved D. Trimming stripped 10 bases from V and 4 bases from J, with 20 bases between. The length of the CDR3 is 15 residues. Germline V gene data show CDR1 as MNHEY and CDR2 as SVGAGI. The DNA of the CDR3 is TGTGCCACCTCCCTGATACCGGGAATTAATCAGCCCCAGCATTTT. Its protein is CATSLIPGINQPQHF.

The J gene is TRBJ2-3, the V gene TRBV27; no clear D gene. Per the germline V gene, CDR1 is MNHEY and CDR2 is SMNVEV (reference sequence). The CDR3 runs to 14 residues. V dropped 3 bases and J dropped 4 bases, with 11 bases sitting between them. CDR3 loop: CASSFAGSADTQYF. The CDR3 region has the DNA TGTGCCAGCAGTTTCGCAGGTTCCGCAGATACGCAGTATTTT.

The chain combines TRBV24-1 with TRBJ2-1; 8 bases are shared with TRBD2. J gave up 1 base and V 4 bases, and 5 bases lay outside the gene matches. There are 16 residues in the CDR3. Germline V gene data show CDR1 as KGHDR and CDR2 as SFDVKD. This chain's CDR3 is CATSDGGAESYNEQFF. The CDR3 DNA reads TGTGCCACCAGTGACGGGGGGGCCGAGTCCTACAATGAGCAGTTCTTC.